One T cell receptor (beta chain) is described in this entry. Its antigen specificity is not known. No qualities accompany the bases; no much larger clone lies one base away. The trial excluded patients who had a history of autoimmune disease or who were on systemic immunosuppression. Peripheral blood for TCR sequencing was collected from all dose cohorts at baseline, on cycle 4 day 1, and on cycle 7 day 1. Samples came from an open-label, multicenter, first-in-human phase I dose-escalation trial of ivuxolimab. Adults with locally advanced or metastatic head and neck squamous cell, hepatocellular, melanoma or renal cell carcinoma were enrolled in the trial. CD4+ and CD8+ T cells were sorted separately from peripheral blood before TCR sequencing. These data come from a study of OX40 agonist ivuxolimab in advanced cancers. With regard to the full study: The costimulatory receptor OX40 (CD134) was targeted by ivuxolimab, a fully human IgG2 agonistic monoclonal antibody. Intravenous ivuxolimab was administered to patients every 2 weeks at six dose levels: 0.01, 0.1, 0.3, 1.5, 3 and 10 mg/kg. Of the 50 to 55 patients in dose escalation, about 20 had hepatocellular carcinoma, about 15 had melanoma, 9 had renal cell carcinoma and 9 had head and neck cancer. In the dose-escalation cohort, about four fifths of patients were male, and the mean age was 60 years with a range of roughly 20 to 80. Patients were allowed to have had prior anti-PD-1, anti-PD-L1 or anti-CTLA-4 therapy, and roughly 40% of the dose-escalation patients had previously received checkpoint inhibitors. Partial responses occurred in three dose-escalation patients, of whom one had hepatocellular carcinoma and two had cutaneous melanoma. The purpose of peripheral TCRbeta sequencing was to test whether ivuxolimab changed TCR sequence diversity and led to clonal T-cell expansion. The paper reports the monotherapy dose-escalation portion (N = 52 patients) of the phase I ivuxolimab trial.

From the germline V gene (reference sequence), CDR1 is SGHNT and CDR2 is YYREEE. The CDR3, from cysteine to phenylalanine, totals 14 residues. Only CDR3 DNA is held: 42 bases, read in frame from base 1. V is clipped by 2 bases and J by 0 bases, and the sequence between their germline boundaries is 7 bases long. Genomic DNA was extracted from sorted cells for sequencing of the TCRbeta CDR3 region. The immunoSEQ Assay was used to sequence the TCRbeta CDR3 regions. What TCRdb holds here is the immuneACCESS table cut down to in-frame rearrangements. Part of the clones is not present; checked against another copy, under half of the missing clones reflect an unresolved V gene, and the others are unexplained. Within this sample are roughly 62,000 clones, with roughly 90% of them counted one time only. The biggest ten clones account for 0.62% of the sample. What the work shows at the level of the full study, not this receptor alone: On average, CD8+ T cells showed more expanded clones than CD4+ T cells after ivuxolimab. At doses from 0.1 to 3.0 mg/kg, clonal expansion was seen in both CD4+ and CD8+ blood T cells between baseline and week 6. In partial responders in the 0.1-3.0 mg/kg groups, normalized peripheral clonal expansion was found to be among the lowest, especially among CD8+ T cells. Low levels of normalized T-cell clonal expansion were also seen in some patients who did not respond. Antigen specificity was not determined for the clonally expanded peripheral T cells.

Sequencing was performed on CD4+ or CD8+ T cells sorted from blood, taken in a trial of the OX40 agonist ivuxolimab. The chain couples TRBV5-4 to TRBJ2-3, with the D gene not clear enough to name. The TCR was taken from an adult with an advanced solid tumor such as melanoma, head and neck, liver or kidney cancer. Here is the DNA: TGTGCCAGCAGCTTAACTGTTAGCACAGATACGCAGTATTTT. It translates to CASSLTVSTDTQYF.